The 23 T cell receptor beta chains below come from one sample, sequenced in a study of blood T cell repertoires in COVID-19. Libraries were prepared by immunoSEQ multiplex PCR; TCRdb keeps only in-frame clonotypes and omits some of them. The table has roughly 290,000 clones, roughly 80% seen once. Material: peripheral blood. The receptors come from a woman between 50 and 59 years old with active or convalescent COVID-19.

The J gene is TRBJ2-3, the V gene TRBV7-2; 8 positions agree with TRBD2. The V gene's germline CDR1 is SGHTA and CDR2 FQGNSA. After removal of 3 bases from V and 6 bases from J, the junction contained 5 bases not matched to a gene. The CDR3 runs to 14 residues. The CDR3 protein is CASSFRTGGDTQYF. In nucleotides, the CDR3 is TGTGCCAGCAGCTTCCGGACGGGGGGGGATACGCAGTATTTT.

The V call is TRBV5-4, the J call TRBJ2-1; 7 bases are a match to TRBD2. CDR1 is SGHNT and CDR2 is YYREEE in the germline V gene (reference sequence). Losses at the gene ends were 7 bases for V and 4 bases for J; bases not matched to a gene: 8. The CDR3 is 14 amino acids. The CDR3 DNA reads TGTGCCAGCGGCAGGGAGGGACCTTACAATGAGCAGTTCTTC. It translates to CASGREGPYNEQFF.

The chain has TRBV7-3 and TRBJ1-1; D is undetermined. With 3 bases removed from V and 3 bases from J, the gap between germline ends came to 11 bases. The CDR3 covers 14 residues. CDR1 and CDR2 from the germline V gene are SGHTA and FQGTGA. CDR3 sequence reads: CASSFGVGDTEAFF. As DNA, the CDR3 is TGTGCCAGCAGCTTCGGGGTCGGCGACACTGAAGCTTTCTTT. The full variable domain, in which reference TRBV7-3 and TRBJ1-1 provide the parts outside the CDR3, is GAGVSQTPSNKVTEKGKYVELRCDPISGHTALYWYRQSLGQGPEFLIYFQGTGAADDSGLPNDRFFAVRPEGSVSTLKIQRTERGDSAVYLCASSFGVGDTEAFFGQGTRLTVV.

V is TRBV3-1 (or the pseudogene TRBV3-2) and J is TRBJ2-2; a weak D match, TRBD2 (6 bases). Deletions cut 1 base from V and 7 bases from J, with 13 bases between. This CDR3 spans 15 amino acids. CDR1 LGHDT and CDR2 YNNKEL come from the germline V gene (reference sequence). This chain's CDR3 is CASSQGFSGLGELFF. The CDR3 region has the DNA TGTGCCAGCAGCCAAGGGTTTAGCGGTCTCGGGGAGCTGTTTTTT.

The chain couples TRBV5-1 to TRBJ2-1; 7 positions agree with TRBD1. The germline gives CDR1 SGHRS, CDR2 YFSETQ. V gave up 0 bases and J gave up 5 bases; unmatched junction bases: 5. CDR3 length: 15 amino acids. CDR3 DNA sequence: TGCGCCAGCAGCTTGGTCGGGACAGCCCACAATGAGCAGTTCTTC. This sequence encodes CASSLVGTAHNEQFF.

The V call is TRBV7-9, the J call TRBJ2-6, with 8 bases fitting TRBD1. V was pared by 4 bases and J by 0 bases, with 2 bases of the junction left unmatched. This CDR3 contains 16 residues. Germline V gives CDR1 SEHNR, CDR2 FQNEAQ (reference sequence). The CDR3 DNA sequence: TGTGCCAGCAGCTCGACAGGGGCCTCTGGGGCCAACGTCCTGACTTTC. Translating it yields CASSSTGASGANVLTF.

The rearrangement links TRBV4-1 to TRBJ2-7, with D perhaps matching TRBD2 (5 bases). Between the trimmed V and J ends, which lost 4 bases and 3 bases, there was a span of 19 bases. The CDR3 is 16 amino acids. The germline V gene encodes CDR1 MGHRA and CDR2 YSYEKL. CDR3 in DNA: TGCGCCAGCAGCCTCGCTCCGGGGAGTGTAAACTACGAGCAGTACTTC. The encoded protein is CASSLAPGSVNYEQYF.

In DNA, the CDR3 is TGTGCCAGCAACCTCCGGCCGTCGGACAGGATCTACGAGCAGTACTTC. Residues: CASNLRPSDRIYEQYF. The rearrangement uses TRBV28 and TRBJ2-7, with 7 positions matching TRBD1. Germline CDR1 reads MDHEN; CDR2 reads SYDVKM. J lost 3 bases, V lost 7 bases, and 15 bases had no gene match. The CDR3 sequence is 16 residues long. Filled out from reference TRBV28 and TRBJ2-7, the complete variable domain reads DVKVTQSSRYLVKRTGEKVFLECVQDMDHENMFWYRQDPGLGLRLIYFSYDVKMKEKGDIPEGYSVSREKKERFSLILESASTNQTSMYLCASNLRPSDRIYEQYFGPGTRLTVT.

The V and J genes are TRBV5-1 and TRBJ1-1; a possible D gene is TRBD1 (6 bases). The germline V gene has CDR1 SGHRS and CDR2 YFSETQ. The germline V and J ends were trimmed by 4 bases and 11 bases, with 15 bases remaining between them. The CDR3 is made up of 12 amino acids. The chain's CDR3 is CASSRGGGTAFF. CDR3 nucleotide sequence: TGCGCCAGCAGCAGGGGCGGGGGCACGGCTTTCTTT.

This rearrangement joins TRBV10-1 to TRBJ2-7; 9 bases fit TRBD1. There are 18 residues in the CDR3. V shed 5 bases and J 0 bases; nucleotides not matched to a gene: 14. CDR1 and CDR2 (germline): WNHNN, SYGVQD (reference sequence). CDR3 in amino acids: CASSPGTGLAVSSYEQYF. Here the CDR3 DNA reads TGCGCCAGCAGTCCCGGGACAGGGCTAGCGGTTAGCTCCTACGAGCAGTACTTC.

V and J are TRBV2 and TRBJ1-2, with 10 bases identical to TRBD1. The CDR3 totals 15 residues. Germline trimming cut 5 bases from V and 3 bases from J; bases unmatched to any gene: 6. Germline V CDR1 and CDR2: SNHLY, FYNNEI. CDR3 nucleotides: TGTGCCAGCAGTTCACCCGGGACAGGGGACTATGGCTACACCTTC. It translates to CASSSPGTGDYGYTF.

The DNA for the CDR3 is TGCGCCAGCAAGAGTGGGAGCTCTGGGGCCAACGTCCTGACTTTC. This codes for CASKSGSSGANVLTF. This chain joins TRBV5-1 and TRBJ2-6, with D tentatively TRBD2 (5 bases). This CDR3 comprises 15 residues. Germline-derived CDR1 and CDR2 are SGHRS and YFSETQ. V dropped 6 bases and J dropped 0 bases, with 10 bases sitting between them.

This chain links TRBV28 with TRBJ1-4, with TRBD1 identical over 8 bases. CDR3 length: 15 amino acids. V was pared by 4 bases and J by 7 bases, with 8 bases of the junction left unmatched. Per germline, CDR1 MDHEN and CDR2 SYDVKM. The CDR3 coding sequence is TGTGCCAGCAGTTCTAGTTGGACAGGGAGTGAAAAACTGTTTTTT. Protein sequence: CASSSSWTGSEKLFF.

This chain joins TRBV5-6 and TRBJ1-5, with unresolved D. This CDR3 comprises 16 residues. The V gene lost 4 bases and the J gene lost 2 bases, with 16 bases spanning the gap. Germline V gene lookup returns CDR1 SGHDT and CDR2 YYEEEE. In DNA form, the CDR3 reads TGTGCCAGCAGCCCCCGAGCCCAATTGGGCAATCAGCCCCAGCATTTT. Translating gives CASSPRAQLGNQPQHF.

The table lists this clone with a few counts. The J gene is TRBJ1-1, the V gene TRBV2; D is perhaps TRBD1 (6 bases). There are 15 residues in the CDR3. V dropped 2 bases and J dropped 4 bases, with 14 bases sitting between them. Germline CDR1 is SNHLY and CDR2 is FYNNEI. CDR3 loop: CASSEWTVSGTEAFF. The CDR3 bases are TGTGCCAGCAGTGAATGGACAGTAAGCGGCACTGAAGCTTTCTTT. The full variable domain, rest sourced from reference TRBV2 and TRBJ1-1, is EPEVTQTPSHQVTQMGQEVILRCVPISNHLYFYWYRQILGQKVEFLVSFYNNEISEKSEIFDDQFSVERPDGSNFTLKIRSTKLEDSAMYFCASSEWTVSGTEAFFGQGTRLTVV.

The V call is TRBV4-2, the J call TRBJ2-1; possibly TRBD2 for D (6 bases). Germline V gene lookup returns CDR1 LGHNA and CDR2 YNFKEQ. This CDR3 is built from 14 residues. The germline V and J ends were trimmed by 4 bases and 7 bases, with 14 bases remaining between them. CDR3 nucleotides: TGTGCCAGCAGCCGGGGGACTGCGCGGAATGAGCAGTTCTTC. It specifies CASSRGTARNEQFF.

The CDR3 coding sequence is TGTGCCAGCAGTGAAGCGCCTGGACTAGCGCTAAATGAGCAGTTCTTC. Encoded protein: CASSEAPGLALNEQFF. The rearrangement uses TRBV6-1 and TRBJ2-1; 9 nucleotides agree with TRBD2. Germline V lookup: CDR1 MNHNS, CDR2 SASEGT. The V segment lost 0 bases and the J segment 7 bases; nucleotides outside the gene matches: 7. The CDR3 covers 16 residues.

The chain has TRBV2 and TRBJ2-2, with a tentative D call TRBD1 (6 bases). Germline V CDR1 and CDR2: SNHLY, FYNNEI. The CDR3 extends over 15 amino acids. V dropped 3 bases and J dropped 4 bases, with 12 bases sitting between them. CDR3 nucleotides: TGTGCCAGCAGTGAGTGGGGACACTCCACCGGGGAGCTGTTTTTT. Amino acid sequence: CASSEWGHSTGELFF.

Here the CDR3 DNA reads TGTGCCAGCAGCCACCCTAGACGGAATCTAAACTATGGCTACACCTTC. Translation gives CASSHPRRNLNYGYTF. V is TRBV14 and J is TRBJ1-2; D remains unclear. Germline CDR1 reads SGHDN; CDR2 reads FVKESK. The CDR3 totals 16 residues. V gave up 3 bases and J gave up 2 bases, with 16 bases separating them.

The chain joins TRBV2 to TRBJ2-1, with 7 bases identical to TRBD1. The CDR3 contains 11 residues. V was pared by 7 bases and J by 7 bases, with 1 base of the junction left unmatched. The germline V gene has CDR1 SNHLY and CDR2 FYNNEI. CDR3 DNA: TGTGCCAGCACACAGGGGAATGAGCAGTTCTTC. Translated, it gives CASTQGNEQFF.

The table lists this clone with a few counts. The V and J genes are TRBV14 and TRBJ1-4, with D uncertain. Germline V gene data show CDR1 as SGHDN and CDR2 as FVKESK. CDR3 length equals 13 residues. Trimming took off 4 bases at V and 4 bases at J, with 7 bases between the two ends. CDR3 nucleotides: TGTGCCAGCAGCCGGGCGAGTAATGAAAAACTGTTTTTT. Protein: CASSRASNEKLFF.

The CDR3 reads CASSFRGGMTEAFF. CDR3 bases: TGTGCCAGCAGTTTCCGGGGAGGTATGACTGAAGCTTTCTTT. The genes are TRBV27 and TRBJ1-1; D ambiguous. Germline V gene data show CDR1 as MNHEY and CDR2 as SMNVEV (reference sequence). The CDR3 length is 14 residues. V was shortened by 3 bases and J by 5 bases, with 13 bases between the two germline ends.

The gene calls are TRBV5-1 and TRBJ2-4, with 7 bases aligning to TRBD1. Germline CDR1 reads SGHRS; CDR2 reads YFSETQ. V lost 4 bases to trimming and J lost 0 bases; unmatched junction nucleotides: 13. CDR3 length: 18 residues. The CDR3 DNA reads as TGCGCCAGCAGCCCTGGGACAGATCCCTATCTAGCCAAAAACATTCAGTACTTC. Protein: CASSPGTDPYLAKNIQYF. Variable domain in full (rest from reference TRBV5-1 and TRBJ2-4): KAGVTQTPRYLIKTRGQQVTLSCSPISGHRSVSWYQQTPGQGLQFLFEYFSETQRNKGNFPGRFSGRQFSNSRSEMNVSTLELGDSALYLCASSPGTDPYLAKNIQYFGAGTRLSVL.